This section outlines one T cell receptor (beta chain) sequence together with its context. Its antigen is not known. These data come from a study of response to subunit inactivated influenza vaccine. The V segment lost 3 bases and the J segment 0 bases; nucleotides outside the gene matches: 5. The CDR3 has 15 residues. Germline lookup yields CDR1 DFQATT and CDR2 SNEGSKA (reference sequence). Whole-study results and caveats: Authors suggested each seasonal influenza vaccination recruits few new T cells.

In TCRdb, the RT-PCR reads were re-called with MiXCR into one record per CDR3 protein. Of over 650,000 distinct CDR3 sequences listed, around a sixth are singletons. This clonotype was obtained from a man aged 50 to 59 who received an inactivated influenza vaccine. The chain joins TRBV20-1 to TRBJ2-3; 8 bases align to TRBD2. Source: PBMCs from blood, taken less than 6 days after vaccination. The CDR3: CSARSGTSSTDTQYF. CDR3 bases: TGCAGTGCTAGGTCCGGGACTAGTAGCACAGATACGCAGTATTTT.